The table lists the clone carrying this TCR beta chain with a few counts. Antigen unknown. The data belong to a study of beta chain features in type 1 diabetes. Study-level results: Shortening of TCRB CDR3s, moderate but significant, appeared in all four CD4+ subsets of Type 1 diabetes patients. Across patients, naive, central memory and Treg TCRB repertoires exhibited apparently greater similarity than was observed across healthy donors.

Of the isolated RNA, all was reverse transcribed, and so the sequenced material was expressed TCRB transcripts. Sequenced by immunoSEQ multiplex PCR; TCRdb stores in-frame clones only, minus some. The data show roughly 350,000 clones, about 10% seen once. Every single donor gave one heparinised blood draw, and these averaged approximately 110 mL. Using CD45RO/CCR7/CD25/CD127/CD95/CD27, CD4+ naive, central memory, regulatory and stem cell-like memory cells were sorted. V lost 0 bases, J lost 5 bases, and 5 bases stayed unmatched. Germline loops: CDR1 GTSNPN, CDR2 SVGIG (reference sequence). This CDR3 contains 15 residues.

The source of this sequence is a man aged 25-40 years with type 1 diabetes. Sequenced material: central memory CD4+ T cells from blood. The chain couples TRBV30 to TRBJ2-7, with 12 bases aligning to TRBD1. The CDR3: CAWSVWDRGRNEQYF. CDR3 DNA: TGTGCCTGGAGTGTCTGGGACAGGGGGCGGAACGAGCAGTACTTC.